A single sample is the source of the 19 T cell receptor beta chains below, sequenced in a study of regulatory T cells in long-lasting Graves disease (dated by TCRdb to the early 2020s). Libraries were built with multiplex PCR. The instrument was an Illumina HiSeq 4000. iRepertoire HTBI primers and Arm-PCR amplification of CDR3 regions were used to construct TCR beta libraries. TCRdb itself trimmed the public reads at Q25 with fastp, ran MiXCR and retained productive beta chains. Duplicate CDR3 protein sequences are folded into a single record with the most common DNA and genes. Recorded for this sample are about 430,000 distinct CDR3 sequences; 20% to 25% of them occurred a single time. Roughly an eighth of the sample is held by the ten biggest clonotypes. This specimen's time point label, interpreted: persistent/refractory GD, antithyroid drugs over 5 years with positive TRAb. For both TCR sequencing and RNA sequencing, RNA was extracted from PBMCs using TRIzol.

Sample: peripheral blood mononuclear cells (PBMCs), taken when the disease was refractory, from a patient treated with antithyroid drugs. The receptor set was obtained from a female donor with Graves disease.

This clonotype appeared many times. In DNA form, the CDR3 reads TGTGCCAGCAGCTTAGCCCTAGCGGGAGACGAGCAGTACTTC. This sequence encodes CASSLALAGDEQYF. This chain connects TRBV7-9 to TRBJ2-7; 10 bases fit TRBD2. J gave up 5 bases and V 0 bases, and 1 base lay outside the gene matches. CDR3 length: 14 residues. Germline V gene data show CDR1 as SEHNR and CDR2 as FQNEAQ (reference sequence).

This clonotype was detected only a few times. The CDR3 DNA follows: TGCAGCGCAACATGGGGGGGAGGGGGTTTGGAGACCCAGTACTTC. Protein: CSATWGGGGLETQYF. This rearrangement joins TRBV29-1 to TRBJ2-5, with a possible D match to TRBD2 (7 bases). The CDR3 loop spans 15 amino acids. Per the germline V gene, CDR1 is SQVTM and CDR2 is ANQGSEA. Trimming stripped 7 bases from V and 5 bases from J, with 23 bases between. Together with reference TRBV29-1 and TRBJ2-5, the CDR3 gives the full variable domain: SAVISQKPSRDICQRGTSLTIQCQVDSQVTMMFWYRQQPGQSLTLIATANQGSEATYESGFVIDKFPISRPNLTFSTLTVSNMSPEDSSIYLCSATWGGGGLETQYFGPGTRLLVL.

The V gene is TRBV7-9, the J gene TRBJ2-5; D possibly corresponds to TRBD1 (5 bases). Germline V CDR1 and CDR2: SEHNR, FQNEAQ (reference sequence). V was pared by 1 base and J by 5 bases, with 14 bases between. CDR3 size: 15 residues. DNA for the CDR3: TGTGCCAGCAGCTTAGTAGGGCAGGGCTTGGAGACCCAGTACTTC. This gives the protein CASSLVGQGLETQYF. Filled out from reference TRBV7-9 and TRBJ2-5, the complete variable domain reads DTGVSQNPRHKITKRGQNVTFRCDPISEHNRLYWYRQTLGQGPEFLTYFQNEAQLEKSRLLSDRFSAERPKGSFSTLEIQRTEQGDSAMYLCASSLVGQGLETQYFGPGTRLLVL.

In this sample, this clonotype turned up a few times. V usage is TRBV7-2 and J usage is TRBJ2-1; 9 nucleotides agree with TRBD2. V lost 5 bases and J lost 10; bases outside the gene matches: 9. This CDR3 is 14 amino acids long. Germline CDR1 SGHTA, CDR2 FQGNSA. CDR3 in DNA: TGTGCCAGCAGCCTAATGGGGCGGGAGGGAGAGCAGTTCTTC. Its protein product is CASSLMGREGEQFF.

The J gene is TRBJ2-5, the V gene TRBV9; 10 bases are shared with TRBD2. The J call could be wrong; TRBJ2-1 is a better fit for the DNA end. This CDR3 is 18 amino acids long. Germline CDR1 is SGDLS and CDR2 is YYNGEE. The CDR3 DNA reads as TGTGCCAGCAGCGTGAGCCCCACCGGGACTAGCGCATACAATGAGCAGTTCTTC. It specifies CASSVSPTGTSAYNEQFF.

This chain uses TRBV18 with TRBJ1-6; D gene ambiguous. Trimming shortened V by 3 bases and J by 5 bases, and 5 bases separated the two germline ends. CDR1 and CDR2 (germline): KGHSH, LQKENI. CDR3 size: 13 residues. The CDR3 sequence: CASSPSNNSPLHF. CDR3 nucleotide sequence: TGTGCCAGCTCACCGAGTAATAATTCACCCCTCCACTTT.

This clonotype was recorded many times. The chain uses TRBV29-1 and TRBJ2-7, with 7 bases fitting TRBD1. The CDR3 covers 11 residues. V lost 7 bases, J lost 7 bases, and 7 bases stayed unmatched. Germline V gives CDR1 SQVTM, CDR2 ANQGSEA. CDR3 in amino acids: CSAMTGPEQYF. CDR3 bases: TGCAGCGCCATGACAGGGCCGGAGCAGTACTTC.

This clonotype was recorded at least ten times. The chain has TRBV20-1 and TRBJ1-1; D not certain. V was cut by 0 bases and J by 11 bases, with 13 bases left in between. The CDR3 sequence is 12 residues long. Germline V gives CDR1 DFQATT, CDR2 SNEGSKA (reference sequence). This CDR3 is CSAREVAGRAFF. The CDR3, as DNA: TGCAGTGCTAGAGAGGTGGCAGGTCGGGCTTTCTTT.

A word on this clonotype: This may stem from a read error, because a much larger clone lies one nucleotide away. CDR3 nucleotides: TGTGCCAGCAGTTACACCGGGGCAGGTCCTTATGGCTACACCTTC. Amino acids: CASSYTGAGPYGYTF. The chain recombines TRBV6-2 or TRBV6-3 with TRBJ1-2; D possibly corresponds to TRBD1 (5 bases). The CDR3 consists of 15 residues. The V gene's germline CDR1 is MNHEY and CDR2 SVGEGT. Trimming took 2 bases from V and 5 from J, leaving 15 bases between them.

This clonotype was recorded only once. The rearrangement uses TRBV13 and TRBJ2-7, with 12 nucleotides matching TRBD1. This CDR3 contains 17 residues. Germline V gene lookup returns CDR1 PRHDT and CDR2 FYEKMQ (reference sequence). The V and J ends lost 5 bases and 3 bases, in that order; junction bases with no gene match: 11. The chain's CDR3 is CASSQTFRDRGHYEQYF. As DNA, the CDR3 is TGTGCCAGCAGCCAAACCTTCCGGGACAGGGGGCACTACGAGCAGTACTTC.

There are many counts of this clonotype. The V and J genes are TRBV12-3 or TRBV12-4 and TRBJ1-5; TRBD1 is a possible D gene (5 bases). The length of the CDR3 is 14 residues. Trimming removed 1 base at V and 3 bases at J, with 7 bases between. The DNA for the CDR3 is TGTGCCAGCAGTTTAGGACAGCTCAATCAGCCCCAGCATTTT. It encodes CASSLGQLNQPQHF.

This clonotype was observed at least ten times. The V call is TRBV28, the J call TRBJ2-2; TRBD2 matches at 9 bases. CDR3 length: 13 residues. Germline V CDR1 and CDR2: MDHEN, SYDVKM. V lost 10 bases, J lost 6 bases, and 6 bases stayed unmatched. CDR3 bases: TGTGCCACCCGGACTAGCGAGGCCGGGGAGCTGTTTTTT. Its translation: CATRTSEAGELFF.

The CDR3 is CASSQGRNTGELFF. CDR3 bases: TGTGCCAGCAGCCAGGGAAGAAACACCGGGGAGCTGTTTTTT. The chain recombines TRBV3-1 with TRBJ2-2; D gene ambiguous. The CDR3 totals 14 residues. CDR1 and CDR2 from the germline V gene are LGHDT and YNNKEL (reference sequence). Trimming pared 3 bases from V and 2 bases from J, leaving 7 bases between.

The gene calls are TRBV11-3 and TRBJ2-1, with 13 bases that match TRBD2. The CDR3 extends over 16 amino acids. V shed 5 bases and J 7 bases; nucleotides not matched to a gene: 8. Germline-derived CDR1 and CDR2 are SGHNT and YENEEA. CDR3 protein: CASSPRTSGSQNEQFF. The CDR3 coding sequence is TGTGCCAGCAGCCCCCGGACTAGCGGGAGTCAGAATGAGCAGTTCTTC.

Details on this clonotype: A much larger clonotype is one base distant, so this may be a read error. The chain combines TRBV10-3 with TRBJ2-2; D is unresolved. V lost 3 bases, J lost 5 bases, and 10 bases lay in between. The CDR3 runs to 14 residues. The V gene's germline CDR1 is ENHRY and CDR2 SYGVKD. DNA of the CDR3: TGTGCCATCAGTGAATGGAAGGAGACCGGGGAGCTGTTTTTT. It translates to CAISEWKETGELFF.

For the CDR3, the DNA is TGTGCCAGCCTTGAGGGGGCAGGTCAGCCCCAGCATTTT. Its translation: CASLEGAGQPQHF. The chain recombines TRBV28 with TRBJ1-5; 7 nucleotides align to TRBD1. Trimming removed 8 bases from V and 6 bases from J; junction bases left unmatched: 7. CDR1 is MDHEN and CDR2 is SYDVKM in the germline V gene. CDR3 length: 13 amino acids.

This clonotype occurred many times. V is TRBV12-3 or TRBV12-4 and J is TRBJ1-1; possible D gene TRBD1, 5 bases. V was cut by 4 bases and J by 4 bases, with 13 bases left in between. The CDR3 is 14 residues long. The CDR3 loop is CASSSTTVSTEAFF. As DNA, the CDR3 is TGTGCCAGCAGTTCCACGACAGTGAGCACTGAAGCTTTCTTT.

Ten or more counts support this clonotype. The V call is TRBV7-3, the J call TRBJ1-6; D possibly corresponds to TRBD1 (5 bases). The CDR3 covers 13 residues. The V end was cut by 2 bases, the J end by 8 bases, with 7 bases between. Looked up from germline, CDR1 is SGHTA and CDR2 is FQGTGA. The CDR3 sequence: CASSLFRDSPLHF. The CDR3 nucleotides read TGTGCCAGCAGCTTATTCAGGGATTCACCCCTCCACTTT.

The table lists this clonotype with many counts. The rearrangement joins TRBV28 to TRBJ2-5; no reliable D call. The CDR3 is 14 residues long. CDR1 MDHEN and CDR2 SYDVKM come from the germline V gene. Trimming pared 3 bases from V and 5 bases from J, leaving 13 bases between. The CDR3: CASSLMGKGETQYF. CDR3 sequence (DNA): TGTGCCAGCAGTTTGATGGGGAAGGGCGAGACCCAGTACTTC.